Shown below are 10 T cell receptor beta chains from a single sample sequenced in a study of PD-1 blockade in classical Hodgkin lymphoma. Assay used: immunoSEQ multiplex PCR; TCRdb lists only in-frame clones, some missing. The data contain several thousand clones, around 78% of them singletons. With no exception, relapse followed autologous stem cell transplantation in all patients, and brentuximab vedotin exposure varied. The sample was peripheral blood mononuclear cells (PBMCs), taken before the second cycle of nivolumab. The source is a human donor with classical Hodgkin lymphoma.

The chain uses TRBV6-5 and TRBJ1-1, with a weak D call TRBD1 (5 bases). This CDR3 has 14 amino acids. Germline V CDR1 and CDR2: MNHEY, SVGAGI. V dropped 2 bases and J dropped 1 base, with 8 bases sitting between them. The CDR3 loop reads CASSYEGWNTEAFF. In nucleotides, the CDR3 is TGTGCCAGCAGTTACGAGGGGTGGAACACTGAAGCTTTCTTT.

CDR3 sequence (DNA): TGTGCCAGCAGTCTTGACAGGGGTCCCAATGAGCAGTTCTTC. It encodes CASSLDRGPNEQFF. The genes are TRBV2 and TRBJ2-1, with 8 nucleotides matching TRBD1. V was clipped by 5 bases and J by 6 bases; unmatched bases: 6. Germline-derived CDR1 and CDR2 are SNHLY and FYNNEI. This CDR3 comprises 14 residues.

The gene calls are TRBV5-7 and TRBJ1-1, with D tentatively TRBD1 (5 bases). TRBV5-7 is noted as an ORF with a role that remains uncertain. The CDR3 runs 12 residues. Trimming left V 4 bases short and J 8 bases short, with 12 bases between. The CDR3 protein is CASSPGTLEAFF. The CDR3 DNA reads as TGTGCCAGCAGCCCCGGGACTTTAGAAGCTTTCTTT.

The CDR3 here is CASSRGTGFLEQYF. The CDR3 nucleotides are TGTGCCAGCAGTCGGGGGACGGGGTTCCTGGAGCAGTACTTC. The chain links TRBV27 to TRBJ2-5; D may be TRBD2 (6 bases). Deletions cut 5 bases from V and 11 bases from J, with 21 bases between. This CDR3 contains 14 residues. CDR1 is MNHEY and CDR2 is SMNVEV in the germline V gene (reference sequence).

The genes are TRBV9 and TRBJ2-6; D is uncertain. Per germline, CDR1 SGDLS and CDR2 YYNGEE. V was shortened by 4 bases and J by 4 bases, with 12 bases between the two germline ends. The CDR3 contains 15 residues. The CDR3: CASSPLSGGANVLTF. CDR3 nucleotide sequence: TGTGCCAGCAGCCCCCTTTCAGGAGGGGCCAACGTCCTGACTTTC.

V and J are TRBV2 and TRBJ1-5; 9 bases fit TRBD1. With 3 bases clipped from V and 7 bases from J, the junction kept 4 bases outside the gene matches. Germline V gives CDR1 SNHLY, CDR2 FYNNEI. The CDR3 has 14 amino acids. CDR3 amino acids: CASSEDRGNQPQHF. DNA of the CDR3: TGTGCCAGCAGTGAGGACAGGGGAAACCAGCCCCAGCATTTT. The variable domain in full, with the rest retrieved from reference TRBV2 and TRBJ1-5, is EPEVTQTPSHQVTQMGQEVILRCVPISNHLYFYWYRQILGQKVEFLVSFYNNEISEKSEIFDDQFSVERPDGSNFTLKIRSTKLEDSAMYFCASSEDRGNQPQHFGDGTRLSIL.

The chain recombines TRBV19 with TRBJ2-2; 11 positions match TRBD1. V shed 7 bases, J shed 4 bases, and the junction held 8 bases outside the gene matches. This CDR3 spans 16 amino acids. Germline CDR1 is LNHDA and CDR2 is SQIVND (reference sequence). The CDR3 loop reads CASIPPGTGGTGELFF. The CDR3 bases are TGTGCCAGTATTCCACCCGGGACAGGGGGCACCGGGGAGCTGTTTTTT.

The rearrangement joins TRBV2 to TRBJ2-7; D may be TRBD1 (6 bases). V was pared by 0 bases and J by 7 bases, with 10 bases between. CDR1 is SNHLY, CDR2 FYNNEI, per germline. The CDR3 has 13 amino acids. The CDR3 region is CASSEAPGEEQYF. DNA for the CDR3: TGTGCCAGCAGTGAAGCTCCAGGGGAAGAGCAGTACTTC. Together with reference TRBV2 and TRBJ2-7, the CDR3 gives the full variable domain: EPEVTQTPSHQVTQMGQEVILRCVPISNHLYFYWYRQILGQKVEFLVSFYNNEISEKSEIFDDQFSVERPDGSNFTLKIRSTKLEDSAMYFCASSEAPGEEQYFGPGTRLTVT.

The genes are TRBV5-5 and TRBJ2-7; D uncertain. The CDR3 has 13 residues. V was trimmed by 7 bases and J by 4 bases, leaving 15 bases between them. CDR1 is SGHKS, CDR2 YYEKEE, per germline (reference sequence). The CDR3 coding sequence is TGTGCCAGCGGCCCCCGCCCACAGTACGAGCAGTACTTC. It yields the protein CASGPRPQYEQYF.

The chain combines TRBV2 with TRBJ1-1; TRBD1 might be the D (6 bases). The CDR3 is made up of 13 amino acids. The germline V gene encodes CDR1 SNHLY and CDR2 FYNNEI. V lost 2 bases to trimming and J lost 5 bases, with 9 bases between them. In DNA, the CDR3 is TGTGCCAGCAGTGAAATAGGGGGAACTGAAGCTTTCTTT. It translates to CASSEIGGTEAFF.